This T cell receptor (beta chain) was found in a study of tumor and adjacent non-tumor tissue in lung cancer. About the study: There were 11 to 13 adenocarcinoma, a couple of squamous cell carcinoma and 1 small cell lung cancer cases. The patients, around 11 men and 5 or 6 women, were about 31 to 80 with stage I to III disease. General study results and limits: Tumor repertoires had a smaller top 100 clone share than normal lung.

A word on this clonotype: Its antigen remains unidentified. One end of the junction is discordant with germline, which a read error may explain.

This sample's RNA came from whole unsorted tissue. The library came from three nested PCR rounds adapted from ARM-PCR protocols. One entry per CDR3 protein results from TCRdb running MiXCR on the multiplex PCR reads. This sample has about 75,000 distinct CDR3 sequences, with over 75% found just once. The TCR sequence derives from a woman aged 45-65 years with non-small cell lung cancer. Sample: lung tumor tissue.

The CDR3 spells CAIRAASRGEDTQFF. In DNA, the CDR3 is TGTGCCATCAGGGCGGCCTCCCGGGGGGAAGATACGCAGTTTTTT. This sequence joins TRBV10-3 and TRBJ2-3; 7 bases align to TRBD2. CDR1 is ENHRY and CDR2 is SYGVKD in the germline V gene. The CDR3 consists of 15 residues.